The present TCR beta chain was sequenced within a study of high-grade serous ovarian cancer treatment subgroups. Study-level background: Mean per sample: about 14,000 reads, some 8,100 unique TCR beta rearrangements. Notes on the study in general: Repertoire similarity ranged roughly 0.095 to 0.79 between tumors of one patient. Only CDR3 was analyzed; CDR1 and CDR2 were not.

Note on this clone: Its antigen remains unidentified.

Germline CDR1 is GTSNPN and CDR2 is SVGIG (reference sequence). This CDR3 region has 12 residues. The V and J ends lost 2 bases and 3 bases respectively, with 7 bases between them. Tumor tissue was taken before any definitive surgery or chemotherapy was given. Sequencing was performed with immunoSEQ multiplex PCR; in TCRdb, only in-frame clones are kept and a portion is missing. The sample lists about 1,900 clones, 82% occurring once. The TCR sequence derives from a human donor with high-grade serous ovarian cancer. Sequenced input: tumor tissue. The chain links TRBV30 to TRBJ1-2, with a possible D match to TRBD1 (5 bases). The CDR3 DNA sequence: TGTGCCTGGAGTCGGGGCTACTATGGCTACACCTTC. It is translated as CAWSRGYYGYTF.